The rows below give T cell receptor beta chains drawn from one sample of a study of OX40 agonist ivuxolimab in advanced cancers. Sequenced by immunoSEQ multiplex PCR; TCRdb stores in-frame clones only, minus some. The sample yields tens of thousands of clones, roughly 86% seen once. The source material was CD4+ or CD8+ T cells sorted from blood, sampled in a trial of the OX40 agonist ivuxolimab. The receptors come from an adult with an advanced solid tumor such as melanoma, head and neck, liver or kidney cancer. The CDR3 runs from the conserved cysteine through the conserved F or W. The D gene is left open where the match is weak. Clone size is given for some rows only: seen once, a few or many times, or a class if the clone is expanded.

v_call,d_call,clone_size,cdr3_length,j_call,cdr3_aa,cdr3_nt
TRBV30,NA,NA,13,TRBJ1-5,CAWNMGRNQPQHF,TGTGCCTGGAACATGGGGAGGAATCAGCCCCAGCATTTT
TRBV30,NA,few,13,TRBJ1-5,CAFSQGSNQPQHF,TGTGCCTTCTCCCAGGGAAGCAATCAGCCCCAGCATTTT
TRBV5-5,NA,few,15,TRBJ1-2,CASSPVPDGYYGYTF,TGTGCCAGCAGCCCCGTACCCGACGGCTACTATGGCTACACCTTC
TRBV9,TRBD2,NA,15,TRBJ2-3,CASSPAGGLQDTQYF,TGTGCCAGCAGCCCAGCGGGGGGGCTTCAAGATACGCAGTATTTT
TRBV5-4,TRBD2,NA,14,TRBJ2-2,CASSLAGGLGELFF,TGTGCCAGCAGCTTAGCGGGGGGGCTTGGGGAGCTGTTTTTT
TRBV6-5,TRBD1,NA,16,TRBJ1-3,CASSYSRDRVGNTIYF,TGTGCCAGCAGTTACTCGAGGGACAGGGTGGGAAACACCATATATTTT
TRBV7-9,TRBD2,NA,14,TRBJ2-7,CASSPGLAVYEQYF,TGTGCCAGCAGCCCCGGGCTAGCGGTGTACGAGCAGTACTTC
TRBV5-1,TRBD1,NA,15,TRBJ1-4,CASREQGQGGEKLFF,TGCGCCAGCAGGGAACAGGGACAGGGGGGTGAAAAACTGTTTTTT
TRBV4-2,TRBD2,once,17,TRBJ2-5,CASSFRDSGGARETQYF,TGTGCCAGCAGCTTCCGGGATAGCGGGGGGGCGCGGGAGACCCAGTACTTC
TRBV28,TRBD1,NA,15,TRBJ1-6,CASSPQGAGNSPLHF,TGTGCCAGCAGTCCACAGGGGGCGGGTAATTCACCCCTCCACTTT
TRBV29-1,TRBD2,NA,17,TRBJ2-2,CSVLPAGGGYSTGELFF,TGCAGCGTTCTTCCGGCAGGCGGGGGGTATAGCACCGGGGAGCTGTTTTTT
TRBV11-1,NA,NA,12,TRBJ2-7,CASSGDAYEQYF,TGTGCCAGCAGCGGGGACGCCTACGAGCAGTACTTC
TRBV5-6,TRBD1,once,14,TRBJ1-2,CASSLWDRDDGYTF,TGTGCCAGCAGCTTATGGGACAGGGACGATGGCTACACCTTC
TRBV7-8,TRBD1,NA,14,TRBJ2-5,CASGTRDSAETQYF,TGTGCCAGCGGAACCCGGGACAGTGCAGAGACCCAGTACTTC
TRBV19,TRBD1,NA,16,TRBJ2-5,CASKAGTGESGETQYF,TGTGCCAGTAAGGCCGGGACAGGGGAAAGCGGGGAGACCCAGTACTTC
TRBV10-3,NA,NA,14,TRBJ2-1,CAITKSDVSHEQFF,TGTGCCATCACCAAATCTGACGTTAGCCATGAGCAGTTCTTC
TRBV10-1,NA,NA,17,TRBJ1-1,CASSEGQSSVKRAEAFF,TGCGCCAGCAGTGAGGGACAGTCATCAGTAAAGCGGGCTGAAGCTTTCTTT
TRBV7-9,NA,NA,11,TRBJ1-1,CASSPQDEAFF,TGTGCCAGCAGCCCACAGGACGAAGCTTTCTTT
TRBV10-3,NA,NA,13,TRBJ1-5,CAISEAGPSPQHF,TGTGCCATCAGTGAGGCAGGCCCGTCGCCCCAGCATTTT
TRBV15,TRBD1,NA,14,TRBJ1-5,CATTPDRDNQPQHF,TGTGCCACCACCCCGGACAGGGATAATCAGCCCCAGCATTTT
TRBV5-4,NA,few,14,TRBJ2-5,CASSAWTAKETQYF,TGTGCCAGCAGCGCCTGGACAGCTAAAGAGACCCAGTACTTC
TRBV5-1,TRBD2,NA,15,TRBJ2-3,CASSFAGGEADTQYF,TGCGCCAGCAGCTTTGCTGGGGGGGAGGCAGATACGCAGTATTTT
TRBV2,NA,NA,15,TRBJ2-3,CASLLPRGREHTQYF,TGTGCCTCCCTACTTCCACGGGGCCGCGAGCATACGCAGTATTTT
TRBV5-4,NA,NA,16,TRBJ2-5,CASSRDPGQSGETQYF,TGTGCCAGCAGCAGGGACCCGGGACAATCAGGGGAGACCCAGTACTTC
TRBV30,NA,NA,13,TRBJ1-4,CAWSVQGLEKLFF,TGTGCCTGGAGTGTACAGGGCCTCGAAAAACTGTTTTTT
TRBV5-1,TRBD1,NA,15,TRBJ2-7,CASSEGTGGSYEQYF,TGCGCCAGCAGCGAAGGGACAGGGGGCTCCTACGAGCAGTACTTC
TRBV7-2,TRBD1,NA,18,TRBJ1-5,CASSPAGQGAVVKQPQHF,TGTGCCAGCAGCCCCGCGGGTCAGGGGGCCGTAGTGAAGCAGCCCCAGCATTTT